Listed below are T cell receptor beta chains from one sample, sequenced in a study of T-cell memory formation after mild COVID-19. Each CDR3 protein gets one entry after TCRdb re-called the 5' RACE reads with MiXCR. The sample shows 400,000 to 550,000 distinct CDR3 sequences, approximately 23% of them seen only once. Sample: PBMCs or a T cell subset sorted from them (not recorded which). These receptor sequences come from an adult woman who had mild COVID-19 (a few samples of this study predate the infection). Cell type and time point are not known. The CDR3 runs from the conserved cysteine through the conserved F or W. Each record gives: CDR3 protein, CDR3 DNA, clone size, J gene, V gene, D gene. The D gene is left open where the match is weak. Part of the rows lack a size; the others show once, few, many or a class for expanded clones.

CDR3 protein: CASSKGENIQYF
CDR3 DNA: TGTGCCAGCAGTAAGGGCGAGAACATTCAGTACTTC
clone size: -
J gene: TRBJ2-4
V gene: TRBV3-1
D gene: -

CDR3 protein: CASSLGPLFTGELFF
CDR3 DNA: TGTGCCAGCAGTTTAGGCCCTTTATTTACCGGGGAGCTGTTTTTT
clone size: few
J gene: TRBJ2-2
V gene: TRBV6-5
D gene: -

CDR3 protein: CASSFGDLYGYTF
CDR3 DNA: TGTGCCAGCAGTTTCGGGGATTTGTATGGCTACACCTTC
clone size: -
J gene: TRBJ1-2
V gene: TRBV12-3/TRBV12-4
D gene: -

CDR3 protein: CASSFHDRGGGYTF
CDR3 DNA: TGTGCCAGCAGTTTTCATGACAGGGGGGGTGGCTACACCTTC
clone size: -
J gene: TRBJ1-2
V gene: TRBV12-3/TRBV12-4
D gene: TRBD1

CDR3 protein: CATSDSHRGRIYNEQFF
CDR3 DNA: TGTGCCACCAGTGACTCCCACAGGGGGCGCATCTACAATGAGCAGTTCTTC
clone size: -
J gene: TRBJ2-1
V gene: TRBV24-1
D gene: TRBD1

CDR3 protein: CASSPRLNPGANVLTF
CDR3 DNA: TGTGCCAGCAGCCCACGACTGAACCCTGGGGCCAACGTCCTGACTTTC
clone size: few
J gene: TRBJ2-6
V gene: TRBV9
D gene: -

CDR3 protein: CASSRSGRAGETQYF
CDR3 DNA: TGTGCCAGCAGTCGTAGCGGAAGAGCGGGAGAGACCCAGTACTTC
clone size: -
J gene: TRBJ2-5
V gene: TRBV12-3/TRBV12-4
D gene: -

CDR3 protein: CASSLGTEETQYF
CDR3 DNA: TGTGCCAGCAGCTTGGGGACAGAAGAGACCCAGTACTTC
clone size: few
J gene: TRBJ2-5
V gene: TRBV5-6
D gene: -

CDR3 protein: CASSLGPTGVLETQYF
CDR3 DNA: TGCGCCAGCAGCTTGGGTCCTACAGGGGTGCTAGAGACCCAGTACTTC
clone size: -
J gene: TRBJ2-5
V gene: TRBV5-1
D gene: TRBD1

CDR3 protein: CASSLIRVPGGPNTGELFF
CDR3 DNA: TGTGCCAGCAGCTTAATCCGCGTCCCGGGGGGCCCTAACACCGGGGAGCTGTTTTTT
clone size: few
J gene: TRBJ2-2
V gene: TRBV7-3
D gene: -

CDR3 protein: CASASGANVLTF
CDR3 DNA: TGTGCCAGTGCGTCTGGGGCCAACGTCCTGACTTTC
clone size: -
J gene: TRBJ2-6
V gene: TRBV25-1
D gene: -

CDR3 protein: CASSFHRARKNTEAFF
CDR3 DNA: TGTGCCAGCAGCTTTCACAGGGCCCGAAAGAACACTGAAGCTTTCTTT
clone size: -
J gene: TRBJ1-1
V gene: TRBV7-2
D gene: -

CDR3 protein: CASSVRGGAYNEQFF
CDR3 DNA: TGTGCCAGCAGCGTACGCGGGGGGGCCTACAATGAGCAGTTCTTC
clone size: -
J gene: TRBJ2-1
V gene: TRBV9
D gene: TRBD2

CDR3 protein: CSVEDSGGGYTF
CDR3 DNA: TGCAGCGTTGAAGATTCCGGGGGCGGCTACACCTTC
clone size: few
J gene: TRBJ1-2
V gene: TRBV29-1
D gene: -

CDR3 protein: CASSLPDREQYF
CDR3 DNA: TGCGCCAGCAGCTTGCCCGACAGAGAGCAGTACTTC
clone size: few
J gene: TRBJ2-7
V gene: TRBV5-1
D gene: -

CDR3 protein: CASSTSLYTGELFF
CDR3 DNA: TGTGCCAGCAGCACTTCCCTCTACACCGGGGAGCTGTTTTTT
clone size: few
J gene: TRBJ2-2
V gene: TRBV6-2/TRBV6-3
D gene: -

CDR3 protein: CASSPWDFTTDTQYF
CDR3 DNA: TGTGCCAGCAGCCCATGGGACTTCACCACAGATACGCAGTATTTT
clone size: -
J gene: TRBJ2-3
V gene: TRBV5-6
D gene: -

CDR3 protein: CASSQEGGRSQETQYF
CDR3 DNA: TGCGCCAGCAGCCAAGAAGGCGGGAGAAGCCAAGAGACCCAGTACTTC
clone size: -
J gene: TRBJ2-5
V gene: TRBV4-3
D gene: TRBD2

CDR3 protein: CSARALGSSKNEQYF
CDR3 DNA: TGCAGTGCTAGAGCCCTCGGGAGCAGTAAGAACGAGCAGTACTTC
clone size: -
J gene: TRBJ2-7
V gene: TRBV20-1
D gene: -

CDR3 protein: CASSLAAGAYGYTF
CDR3 DNA: TGCGCCAGCAGCTTGGCGGCAGGGGCCTATGGCTACACCTTC
clone size: few
J gene: TRBJ1-2
V gene: TRBV5-1
D gene: -

CDR3 protein: CASSSISNNNEQFF
CDR3 DNA: TGTGCCAGCAGCTCCATATCGAATAACAATGAGCAGTTCTTC
clone size: few
J gene: TRBJ2-1
V gene: TRBV7-9
D gene: -

CDR3 protein: CASSLDVLSTRVGETQYF
CDR3 DNA: TGTGCCAGCAGCTTAGACGTCCTATCCACCAGGGTCGGGGAGACCCAGTACTTC
clone size: -
J gene: TRBJ2-5
V gene: TRBV7-2
D gene: -

CDR3 protein: CASSFTANTEAFF
CDR3 DNA: TGTGCCAGCAGCTTTACAGCGAACACTGAAGCTTTCTTT
clone size: few
J gene: TRBJ1-1
V gene: TRBV7-3
D gene: -

CDR3 protein: CASSPNREGKNIQYF
CDR3 DNA: TGTGCCAGCAGCCCAAACAGGGAAGGTAAAAACATTCAGTACTTC
clone size: few
J gene: TRBJ2-4
V gene: TRBV9
D gene: -

CDR3 protein: CATSGPGQANIQYF
CDR3 DNA: TGTGCCACCAGTGGTCCGGGACAGGCCAACATTCAGTACTTC
clone size: -
J gene: TRBJ2-4
V gene: TRBV24-1
D gene: TRBD1

CDR3 protein: CASSKGLWEVPYEQYF
CDR3 DNA: TGTGCCAGCAGCAAAGGCCTATGGGAGGTTCCTTACGAGCAGTACTTC
clone size: -
J gene: TRBJ2-7
V gene: TRBV21-1
D gene: -

CDR3 protein: CASLPGQGLEQFF
CDR3 DNA: TGTGCCAGTCTCCCGGGACAAGGCCTTGAGCAGTTCTTC
clone size: -
J gene: TRBJ2-1
V gene: TRBV2
D gene: -

CDR3 protein: CASSLTGSAEAFF
CDR3 DNA: TGCGCCAGCAGCCTGACAGGGTCAGCTGAAGCTTTCTTT
clone size: -
J gene: TRBJ1-1
V gene: TRBV5-1
D gene: TRBD1

CDR3 protein: CATSQRGRGETQYF
CDR3 DNA: TGTGCCACGTCTCAAAGGGGAAGGGGAGAGACCCAGTACTTC
clone size: -
J gene: TRBJ2-5
V gene: TRBV2
D gene: -

CDR3 protein: CASSSGQGTLYGYTF
CDR3 DNA: TGTGCCAGCAGCTCGGGACAGGGGACCCTCTATGGCTACACCTTC
clone size: few
J gene: TRBJ1-2
V gene: TRBV7-2
D gene: TRBD1

CDR3 protein: CASSPPGRYLYEQYF
CDR3 DNA: TGTGCCAGCAGCCCTCCGGGCCGTTACCTCTACGAGCAGTACTTC
clone size: few
J gene: TRBJ2-7
V gene: TRBV7-9
D gene: -

CDR3 protein: CASSNEDRDLVTEAFF
CDR3 DNA: TGTGCCAGCAGCAACGAGGACAGGGATTTGGTCACTGAAGCTTTCTTT
clone size: few
J gene: TRBJ1-1
V gene: TRBV5-5
D gene: TRBD1

CDR3 protein: CASSTFRDRERDSNQPQHF
CDR3 DNA: TGTGCCAGCAGCACATTCCGGGACAGGGAACGGGATAGCAATCAGCCCCAGCATTTT
clone size: few
J gene: TRBJ1-5
V gene: TRBV5-6
D gene: TRBD1

CDR3 protein: CASSVGPAGEVNEQFF
CDR3 DNA: TGTGCCAGCAGCGTAGGTCCAGCGGGAGAGGTCAATGAGCAGTTCTTC
clone size: few
J gene: TRBJ2-1
V gene: TRBV9
D gene: TRBD2

CDR3 protein: CASFRTNTRGTQYF
CDR3 DNA: TGTGCCAGCTTCAGGACTAACACTCGGGGTACGCAGTATTTT
clone size: -
J gene: TRBJ2-3
V gene: TRBV2
D gene: -

CDR3 protein: CATSAGGSGELFF
CDR3 DNA: TGTGCCACCTCAGCGGGGGGTTCCGGGGAGCTGTTTTTT
clone size: -
J gene: TRBJ2-2
V gene: TRBV5-5
D gene: TRBD2

CDR3 protein: CASTPGHRYEQYF
CDR3 DNA: TGCGCCAGCACCCCGGGACATCGGTACGAGCAGTACTTC
clone size: -
J gene: TRBJ2-7
V gene: TRBV5-1
D gene: -

CDR3 protein: CASSPRTGNSPLHF
CDR3 DNA: TGCGCCAGCAGCCCCCGGACAGGTAATTCACCCCTCCACTTT
clone size: -
J gene: TRBJ1-6
V gene: TRBV4-1
D gene: TRBD1

CDR3 protein: CSARPGTGNSPLHF
CDR3 DNA: TGCAGTGCTCGCCCCGGGACAGGGAATTCACCCCTCCACTTT
clone size: -
J gene: TRBJ1-6
V gene: TRBV20-1
D gene: TRBD1

CDR3 protein: CASSLDGRGGVNYGYTF
CDR3 DNA: TGCGCCAGCAGCTTGGACGGAAGAGGCGGCGTGAACTATGGCTACACCTTC
clone size: -
J gene: TRBJ1-2
V gene: TRBV5-1
D gene: -

CDR3 protein: CATSEGVKWETQYF
CDR3 DNA: TGTGCCACCAGTGAAGGCGTGAAGTGGGAGACCCAGTACTTC
clone size: -
J gene: TRBJ2-5
V gene: TRBV24-1
D gene: -

CDR3 protein: CASSLVGAFYNEQFF
CDR3 DNA: TGTGCCAGCAGCTTAGTAGGGGCCTTCTACAATGAGCAGTTCTTC
clone size: few
J gene: TRBJ2-1
V gene: TRBV7-9
D gene: -

CDR3 protein: CASSHAAGQIYEQYF
CDR3 DNA: TGTGCCAGCAGCCACGCCGCGGGACAGATCTACGAGCAGTACTTC
clone size: -
J gene: TRBJ2-7
V gene: TRBV27
D gene: -

CDR3 protein: CASRRQGHEQYF
CDR3 DNA: TGTGCCAGCAGAAGACAGGGACACGAGCAGTACTTC
clone size: -
J gene: TRBJ2-7
V gene: TRBV3-1
D gene: TRBD1

CDR3 protein: CASSLVGGGELFF
CDR3 DNA: TGTGCCAGCAGCTTAGTGGGAGGCGGGGAGCTGTTTTTT
clone size: -
J gene: TRBJ2-2
V gene: TRBV11-2
D gene: -

CDR3 protein: CASSLDSANFGETQYF
CDR3 DNA: TGTGCCAGCAGCTTAGATAGCGCGAATTTCGGAGAGACCCAGTACTTC
clone size: -
J gene: TRBJ2-5
V gene: TRBV11-3
D gene: -

CDR3 protein: CSAAGTQYF
CDR3 DNA: TGCAGTGCCGCCGGGACCCAGTACTTC
clone size: -
J gene: TRBJ2-5
V gene: TRBV20-1
D gene: -

CDR3 protein: CANSYTGVGFFNTGELFF
CDR3 DNA: TGTGCCAACAGCTACACCGGAGTGGGGTTTTTTAACACCGGGGAGCTGTTTTTT
clone size: -
J gene: TRBJ2-2
V gene: TRBV9
D gene: -

CDR3 protein: CATSGLLAGGPNEQFF
CDR3 DNA: TGTGCCACCAGCGGACTCCTAGCGGGAGGGCCCAATGAGCAGTTCTTC
clone size: few
J gene: TRBJ2-1
V gene: TRBV15
D gene: TRBD2

CDR3 protein: CASNPAGEAYNEQFF
CDR3 DNA: TGCGCCAGCAACCCAGCGGGAGAAGCCTACAATGAGCAGTTCTTC
clone size: -
J gene: TRBJ2-1
V gene: TRBV4-1
D gene: TRBD2

CDR3 protein: CASSYERSGPSSYEQYF
CDR3 DNA: TGTGCCAGCAGCTACGAACGGTCGGGACCCAGCTCCTACGAGCAGTACTTC
clone size: few
J gene: TRBJ2-7
V gene: TRBV7-8
D gene: -

CDR3 protein: CASSPVEGGAWETQYF
CDR3 DNA: TGTGCCAGCAGCCCGGTGGAGGGGGGCGCATGGGAGACCCAGTACTTC
clone size: -
J gene: TRBJ2-5
V gene: TRBV6-5
D gene: -

CDR3 protein: CASSPGDGWIEDQPQHF
CDR3 DNA: TGTGCCAGCAGCCCTGGGGACGGATGGATTGAGGATCAGCCCCAGCATTTT
clone size: few
J gene: TRBJ1-5
V gene: TRBV12-3/TRBV12-4
D gene: -

CDR3 protein: CSAARSGLGQETQYF
CDR3 DNA: TGCAGTGCGGCCCGCAGCGGGTTAGGTCAAGAGACCCAGTACTTC
clone size: few
J gene: TRBJ2-5
V gene: TRBV20-1
D gene: -

CDR3 protein: CSATQGTNTEAFF
CDR3 DNA: TGCAGTGCTACACAGGGGACGAACACTGAAGCTTTCTTT
clone size: few
J gene: TRBJ1-1
V gene: TRBV20-1
D gene: TRBD1

CDR3 protein: CAGGGTSGIVSYNEQFF
CDR3 DNA: TGTGCCGGGGGGGGGACTAGCGGAATCGTCTCCTACAATGAGCAGTTCTTC
clone size: -
J gene: TRBJ2-1
V gene: TRBV6-1
D gene: TRBD2

CDR3 protein: CASSLAPGTQETQYF
CDR3 DNA: TGCGCCAGCAGCTTGGCCCCAGGGACCCAAGAGACCCAGTACTTC
clone size: -
J gene: TRBJ2-5
V gene: TRBV5-1
D gene: -

CDR3 protein: CSVGIGAGGPLGTGELFF
CDR3 DNA: TGCAGCGTTGGCATCGGGGCGGGAGGGCCGCTCGGCACCGGGGAGCTGTTTTTT
clone size: -
J gene: TRBJ2-2
V gene: TRBV29-1
D gene: TRBD2

CDR3 protein: CASSGPGVSGYTF
CDR3 DNA: TGTGCCAGCTCAGGACCGGGGGTTTCTGGCTACACCTTC
clone size: -
J gene: TRBJ1-2
V gene: TRBV18
D gene: -